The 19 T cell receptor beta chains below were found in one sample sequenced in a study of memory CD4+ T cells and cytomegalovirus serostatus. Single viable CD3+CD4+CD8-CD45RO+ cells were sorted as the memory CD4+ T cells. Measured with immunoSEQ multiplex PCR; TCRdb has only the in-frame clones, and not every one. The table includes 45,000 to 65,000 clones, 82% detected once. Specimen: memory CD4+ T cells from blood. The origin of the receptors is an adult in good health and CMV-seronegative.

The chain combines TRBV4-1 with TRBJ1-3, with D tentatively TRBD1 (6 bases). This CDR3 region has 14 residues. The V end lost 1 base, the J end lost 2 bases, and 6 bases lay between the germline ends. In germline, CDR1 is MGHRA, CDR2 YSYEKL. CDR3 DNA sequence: TGCGCCAGCAGCCAAGGGGGGCCTGGAAACACCATATATTTT. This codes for CASSQGGPGNTIYF.

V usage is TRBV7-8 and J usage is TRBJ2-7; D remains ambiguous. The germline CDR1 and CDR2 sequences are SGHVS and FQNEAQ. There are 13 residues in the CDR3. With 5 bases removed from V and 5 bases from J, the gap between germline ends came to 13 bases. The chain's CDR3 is CASSPPQVNEQYF. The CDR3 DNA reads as TGTGCCAGCAGCCCCCCCCAGGTGAACGAGCAGTACTTC.

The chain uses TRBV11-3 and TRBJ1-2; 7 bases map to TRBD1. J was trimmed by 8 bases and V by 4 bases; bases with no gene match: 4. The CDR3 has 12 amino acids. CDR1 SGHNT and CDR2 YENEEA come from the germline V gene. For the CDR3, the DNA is TGTGCCAGCAGCTACAGGGGTAGAGGCTACACCTTC. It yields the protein CASSYRGRGYTF.

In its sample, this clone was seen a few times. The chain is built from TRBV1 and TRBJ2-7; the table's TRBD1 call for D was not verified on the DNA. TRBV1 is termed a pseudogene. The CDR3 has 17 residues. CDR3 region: CTSSQLPGQEVAYEQYF. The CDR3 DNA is TGCACCAGCAGCCAGCTCCCGGGACAGGAGGTGGCCTACGAGCAGTACTTC.

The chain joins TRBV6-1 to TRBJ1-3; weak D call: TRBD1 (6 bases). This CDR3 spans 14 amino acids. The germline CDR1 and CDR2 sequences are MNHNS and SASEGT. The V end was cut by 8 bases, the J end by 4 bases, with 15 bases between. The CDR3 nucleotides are TGTGCCAGCGGAGGTCAGGGGTCCGGAAACACCATATATTTT. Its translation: CASGGQGSGNTIYF.

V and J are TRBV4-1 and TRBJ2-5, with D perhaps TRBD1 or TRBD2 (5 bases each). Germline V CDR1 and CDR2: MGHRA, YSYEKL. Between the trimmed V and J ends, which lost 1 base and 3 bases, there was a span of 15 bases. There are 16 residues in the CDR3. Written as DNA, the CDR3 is TGCGCCAGCAGCCAAGGCGGCAATAGAGGGGAAGAGACCCAGTACTTC. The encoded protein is CASSQGGNRGEETQYF.

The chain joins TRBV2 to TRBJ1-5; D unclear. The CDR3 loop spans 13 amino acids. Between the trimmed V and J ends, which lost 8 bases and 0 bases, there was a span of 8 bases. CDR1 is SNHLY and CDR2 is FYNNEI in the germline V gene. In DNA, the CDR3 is TGTGCCAGCGTCCAGTTTAGCAATCAGCCCCAGCATTTT. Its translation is CASVQFSNQPQHF.

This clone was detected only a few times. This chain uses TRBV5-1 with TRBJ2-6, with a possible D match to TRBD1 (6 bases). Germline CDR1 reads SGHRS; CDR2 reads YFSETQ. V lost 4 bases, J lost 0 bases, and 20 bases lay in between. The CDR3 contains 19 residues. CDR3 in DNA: TGCGCCAGCAGCGCCGGACAGCCTTCGCCCCTCTCTGGGGCCAACGTCCTGACTTTC. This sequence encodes CASSAGQPSPLSGANVLTF.

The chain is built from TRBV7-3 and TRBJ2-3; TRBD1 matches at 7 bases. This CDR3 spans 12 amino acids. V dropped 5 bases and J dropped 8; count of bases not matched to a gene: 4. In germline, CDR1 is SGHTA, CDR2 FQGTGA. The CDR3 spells CASSLGQSTQYF. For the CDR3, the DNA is TGTGCCAGCAGCCTGGGACAGAGTACGCAGTATTTT.

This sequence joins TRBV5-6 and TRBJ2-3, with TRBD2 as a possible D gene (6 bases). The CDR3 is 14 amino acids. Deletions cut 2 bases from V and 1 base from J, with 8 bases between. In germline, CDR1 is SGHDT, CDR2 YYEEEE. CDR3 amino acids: CASSFTGGTDTQYF. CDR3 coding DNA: TGTGCCAGCAGCTTTACGGGGGGCACAGATACGCAGTATTTT. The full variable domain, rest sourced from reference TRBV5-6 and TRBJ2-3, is DAGVTQSPTHLIKTRGQQVTLRCSPKSGHDTVSWYQQALGQGPQFIFQYYEEEERQRGNFPDRFSGHQFPNYSSELNVNALLLGDSALYLCASSFTGGTDTQYFGPGTRLTVL.

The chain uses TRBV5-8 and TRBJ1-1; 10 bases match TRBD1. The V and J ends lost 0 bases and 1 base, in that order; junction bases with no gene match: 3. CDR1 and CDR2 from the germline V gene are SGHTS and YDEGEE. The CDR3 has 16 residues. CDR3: CASSLGQGARNTEAFF. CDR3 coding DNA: TGTGCCAGCAGCTTGGGACAGGGGGCGAGGAACACTGAAGCTTTCTTT.

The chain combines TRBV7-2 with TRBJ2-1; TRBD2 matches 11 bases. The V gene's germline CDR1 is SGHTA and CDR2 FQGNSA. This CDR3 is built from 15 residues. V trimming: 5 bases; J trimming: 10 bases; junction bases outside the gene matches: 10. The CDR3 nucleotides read TGTGCCAGCAGCCCGGTAGCGGGGGGGCCTAGGGAGCAGTTCTTC. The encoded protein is CASSPVAGGPREQFF.

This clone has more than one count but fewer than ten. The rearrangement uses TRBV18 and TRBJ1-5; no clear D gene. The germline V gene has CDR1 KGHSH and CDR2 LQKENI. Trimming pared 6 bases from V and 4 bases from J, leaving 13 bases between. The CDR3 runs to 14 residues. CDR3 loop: CASSPETSNQPQHF. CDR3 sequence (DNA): TGTGCCAGCTCCCCAGAGACTTCTAATCAGCCCCAGCATTTT.

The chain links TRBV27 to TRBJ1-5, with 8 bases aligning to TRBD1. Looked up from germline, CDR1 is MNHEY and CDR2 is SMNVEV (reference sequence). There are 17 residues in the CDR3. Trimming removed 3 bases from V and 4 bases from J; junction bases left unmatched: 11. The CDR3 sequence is CASSFLPTGEGNQPQHF. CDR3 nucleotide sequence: TGTGCCAGCAGTTTTCTTCCGACAGGGGAGGGAAATCAGCCCCAGCATTTT.

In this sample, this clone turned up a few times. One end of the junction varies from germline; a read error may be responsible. In DNA form, the CDR3 reads TGTGCCAGTAGTTTCGGACTAGCAGAGACGCAGTATTTT. This sequence encodes CASSFGLAETQYF. The rearrangement joins TRBV19 to TRBJ2-3; 8 positions match TRBD2. The V gene's germline CDR1 is LNHDA and CDR2 SQIVND (reference sequence). This CDR3 has 13 amino acids.

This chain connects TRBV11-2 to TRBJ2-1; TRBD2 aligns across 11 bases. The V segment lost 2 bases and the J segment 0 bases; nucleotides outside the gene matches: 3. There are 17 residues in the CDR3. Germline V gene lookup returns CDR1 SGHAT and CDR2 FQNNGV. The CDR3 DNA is TGTGCCAGCAGCTTAAGACTAGCGGGGAGCTCCTACAATGAGCAGTTCTTC. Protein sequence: CASSLRLAGSSYNEQFF.

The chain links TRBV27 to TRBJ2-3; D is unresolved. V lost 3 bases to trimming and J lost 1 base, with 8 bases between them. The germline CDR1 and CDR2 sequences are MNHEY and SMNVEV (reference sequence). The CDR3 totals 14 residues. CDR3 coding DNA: TGTGCCAGCAGTTTTAGGCGTGGCACAGATACGCAGTATTTT. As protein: CASSFRRGTDTQYF.

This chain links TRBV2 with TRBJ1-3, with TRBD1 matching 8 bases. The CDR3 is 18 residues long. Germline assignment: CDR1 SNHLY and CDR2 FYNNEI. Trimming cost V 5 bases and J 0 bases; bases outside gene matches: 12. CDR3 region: CASSRKDRVGNSGNTIYF. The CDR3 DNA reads TGTGCCAGCAGTCGGAAGGACAGGGTCGGGAACTCTGGAAACACCATATATTTT.

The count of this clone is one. CDR3 protein: CASSFWVRGQETQYF. The CDR3 nucleotides are TGTGCCAGCAGCTTCTGGGTTAGAGGTCAAGAGACCCAGTACTTC. J is TRBJ2-5 and V is TRBV5-4; D is uncertain. The CDR3 extends over 15 amino acids. Germline assignment: CDR1 SGHNT and CDR2 YYREEE (reference sequence). Trimming shortened V by 2 bases and J by 2 bases, and 13 bases separated the two germline ends.